The entry below gives a single T cell receptor beta chain sequence along with its context. Its antigen is undetermined. Treg sorting used a CD4+CD25+CD127-/low gate. Constant-region reverse primers amplified full-length variable regions, followed by semi-nested Nested Universal Primer A PCR. TCRdb re-called the 5' RACE reads with MiXCR, one entry per CDR3 protein. The sample carries more than 9,500 distinct CDR3 sequences, roughly 51% recorded once. Per the germline V gene, CDR1 is SGHRS and CDR2 is YFSETQ. V shed 5 bases and J 8 bases; nucleotides not matched to a gene: 8. The CDR3 length is 15 residues. Findings and caveats of the study: Tumor memory CD4+ T cell TCR gene usage was found to cluster with blood and lymph node memory CD4+ cells and with lymph node naive CD4+ cells. Whole repertoires were not studied in the larger cohort, only one V-J beta rearrangement.

The V gene is TRBV5-1, the J gene TRBJ2-1; 12 nucleotides agree with TRBD2. The source is a female donor with breast cancer. Sequencing used tumor-infiltrating Tregs sorted from the breast tumor. The CDR3 loop reads CASSVTSGSYDEQFF. CDR3 sequence (DNA): TGCGCCAGCAGTGTGACTAGCGGGAGTTACGATGAGCAGTTCTTC.